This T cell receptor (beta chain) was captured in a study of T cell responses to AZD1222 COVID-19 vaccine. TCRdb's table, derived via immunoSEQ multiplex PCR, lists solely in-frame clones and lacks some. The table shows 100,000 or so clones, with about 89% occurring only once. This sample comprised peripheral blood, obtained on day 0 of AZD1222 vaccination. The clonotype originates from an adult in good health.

Here the CDR3 DNA reads TGTGCCAGTAGTATACAGGGTTATAATTCACCCCTCCACTTT. Its protein is CASSIQGYNSPLHF. The chain has TRBV19 and TRBJ1-6, with D possibly matching TRBD1 (5 bases). CDR1 and CDR2 (germline): LNHDA, SQIVND (reference sequence). This CDR3 is built from 14 residues. Trimming removed 2 bases from V and 4 bases from J, with 6 bases in between.